This T cell receptor beta chain was retrieved from a study of regulatory T cells in long-lasting Graves disease. Study background: With positive TSH receptor antibodies and over 5 years of antithyroid drugs, Graves' disease was considered persistent. Study observations and caveats: Persistent-disease Graves' patients showed less TCR diversity than new cases.

The CDR3 has 15 amino acids. The germline V gene encodes CDR1 DFQATT and CDR2 SNEGSKA (reference sequence). Trimming cost V 1 base and J 0 bases; bases outside gene matches: 2. Time point of the sample: persistent/refractory GD, antithyroid drugs over 5 years with positive TRAb. There was RNA extracted from PBMCs, and the TCR library was made from it. American Thyroid Association guidelines defined Graves' disease diagnosis. The table lists this clonotype with many counts. Antigen unknown. The authors built TCR beta libraries using iRepertoire HTBI primers and Arm-PCR of CDR3 regions. Each CDR3 protein is one row after TCRdb ran MiXCR on the multiplex PCR reads. The sample gives approximately 400,000 distinct CDR3 sequences, less than 25% of which show up once; under 25% is in the top ten.

Sequencing used peripheral blood mononuclear cells (PBMCs), obtained when the disease was refractory, from a patient treated with antithyroid drugs. The V call is TRBV20-1, the J call TRBJ2-7, with 11 bases that match TRBD2. The sequence derives from a female donor with Graves disease. Written as DNA, the CDR3 is TGCAGTGCTAGAGCAACTAGCGGGAGCTCCTACGAGCAGTACTTC. Its protein is CSARATSGSSYEQYF.